Below are 8 T cell receptor beta chains sequenced from a single sample in a study of T cell changes during pregnancy in multiple sclerosis (dated 2019 in TCRdb). Libraries were constructed by the immunoSEQ multiplex PCR assay. TCRdb's version of the immuneACCESS table is confined to in-frame rearrangements and falls short of the full clone set. An unresolved V gene accounts for under half of the shortfall where checked; the remainder is of unknown origin. In all, the sample holds 35,000 or so clones, and about 92% of those were seen once. The leading ten clones occupy more than 0.7% of the sample. The starting material was CD4+ T cells from peripheral blood mononuclear cells, obtained after pregnancy. Every receptor here comes from a female donor in good health, enrolled as a control in a pregnancy study.

J is TRBJ1-4 and V is TRBV2, with D uncertain. V shed 6 bases and J shed 8 bases, with 7 bases lying between them. Germline V gene sequence: CDR1 SNHLY, CDR2 FYNNEI. This CDR3 has 11 amino acids. CDR3 amino acids: CASRRLEKLFF. Here the CDR3 DNA reads TGTGCCAGCAGGAGACTGGAAAAACTGTTTTTT.

The chain couples TRBV11-3 to TRBJ1-1; 7 nucleotides match TRBD1. Trimming cost V 2 bases and J 1 base; bases outside gene matches: 7. This CDR3 comprises 16 residues. CDR1 SGHNT and CDR2 YENEEA come from the germline V gene. The CDR3: CASSLRDGTANTEAFF. In DNA, the CDR3 is TGTGCCAGCAGCTTAAGGGACGGGACAGCGAACACTGAAGCTTTCTTT. The entire variable domain, with the rest obtained from reference TRBV11-3 and TRBJ1-1, is as follows: EAGVVQSPRYKIIEKKQPVAFWCNPISGHNTLYWYLQNLGQGPELLIRYENEEAVDDSQLPKDRFSAERLKGVDSTLKIQPAELGDSAVYLCASSLRDGTANTEAFFGQGTRLTVV.

Concerning this clone: This specimen includes other DNA sequences encoding the same CDR3. The V call is TRBV27, the J call TRBJ1-2, with no clear D. Germline V lookup: CDR1 MNHEY, CDR2 SMNVEV (reference sequence). Deletions cut 0 bases from V and 0 bases from J, with 5 bases between. The CDR3 length is 14 residues. The CDR3 DNA reads TGTGCCAGCAGTTTATCCCGGGCTAACTATGGCTACACCTTC. The encoded protein is CASSLSRANYGYTF.

V usage is TRBV29-1 and J usage is TRBJ2-1; D ambiguous. From germline, CDR1 is SQVTM and CDR2 ANQGSEA. This CDR3 contains 14 residues. V lost 6 bases, J lost 2 bases, and 14 bases lay in between. In DNA form, the CDR3 reads TGCAGCGTGGTTACAGTATCTACCTACAATGAGCAGTTCTTC. Protein product: CSVVTVSTYNEQFF.

V and J are TRBV27 and TRBJ1-3, with 10 nucleotides matching TRBD1. Germline V gives CDR1 MNHEY, CDR2 SMNVEV (reference sequence). This CDR3 contains 15 residues. The V and J ends lost 6 bases and 2 bases, in that order; junction bases with no gene match: 4. CDR3 region: CASSGDRGPGNTIYF. CDR3 coding DNA: TGTGCCAGCAGCGGCGACAGGGGGCCTGGAAACACCATATATTTT.

This clone appeared once. This chain uses TRBV19 with TRBJ1-5; tentatively, D is TRBD1 (5 bases). Per germline, CDR1 LNHDA and CDR2 SQIVND (reference sequence). V was trimmed by 6 bases and J by 1 base, leaving 16 bases between them. The CDR3 contains 16 residues. CDR3 coding DNA: TGTGCCAGTAGCAGAATACGACAGACGAGCAATCAGCCCCAGCATTTT. This translates into CASSRIRQTSNQPQHF.

The table lists this clone with a few counts. V usage is TRBV13 and J usage is TRBJ1-1; maybe TRBD1 (6 bases). The V end was cut by 0 bases, the J end by 1 base, with 6 bases between. This CDR3 has 14 amino acids. Germline V CDR1 and CDR2: PRHDT, FYEKMQ (reference sequence). In DNA form, the CDR3 reads TGTGCCAGCAGCTTAGGGGGACAGAACACTGAAGCTTTCTTT. As protein: CASSLGGQNTEAFF.

The V gene is TRBV4-1, the J gene TRBJ2-1, with D perhaps TRBD2 (6 bases). Germline CDR1 is MGHRA and CDR2 is YSYEKL. This CDR3 contains 16 residues. V was clipped by 2 bases and J by 0 bases, with 11 bases between them. The CDR3 reads CASSQLSGFSYNEQFF. CDR3 in DNA: TGCGCCAGCAGCCAACTTAGCGGATTCTCCTACAATGAGCAGTTCTTC.